Listed here are 20 T cell receptor beta chains from one sample, sequenced in a study of cytomegalovirus exposure and HLA in healthy donors. PCR involved 60 Vbeta and 13 Jbeta primers. TCRdb's table, derived via immunoSEQ multiplex PCR, lists solely in-frame clones and lacks some. The sample contains about 77,000 clones, approximately 80% of which appear only once. Material: PBMCs. Receptors originate from a man aged 40-50 years in good health and CMV-seronegative.

The rearrangement uses TRBV11-2 and TRBJ2-1, with D maybe TRBD1 (5 bases). V gave up 2 bases and J gave up 6 bases, with 14 bases separating them. The CDR3 has 15 residues. Per the germline V gene, CDR1 is SGHAT and CDR2 is FQNNGV. The CDR3: CASSLPSQRGNEQFF. DNA of the CDR3: TGTGCCAGCAGCTTACCTAGTCAAAGGGGCAATGAGCAGTTCTTC.

CDR3 amino acids: CASGTGYEDTEAFF. CDR3 nucleotides: TGTGCCAGCGGGACAGGGTATGAAGACACTGAAGCTTTCTTT. The chain recombines TRBV28 with TRBJ1-1; 9 bases align to TRBD1. Trimming removed 8 bases from V and 3 bases from J; junction bases left unmatched: 7. Germline V gene sequence: CDR1 MDHEN, CDR2 SYDVKM. CDR3 length: 14 residues.

The chain carries TRBV6-6 and TRBJ1-1; 9 nucleotides agree with TRBD1. The germline CDR1 and CDR2 sequences are MNHNY and SVGAGI (reference sequence). V was pared by 6 bases and J by 13 bases, with 18 bases of the junction left unmatched. This CDR3 has 15 residues. The CDR3 loop is CASRPVGQGEAVIFF. The DNA of the CDR3 is TGTGCCAGCAGGCCGGTGGGACAGGGTGAGGCCGTAATTTTCTTT.

The gene calls are TRBV6-1 and TRBJ2-5, with D possibly TRBD1 on 7 matching bases. The CDR3 consists of 11 residues. The germline V gene encodes CDR1 MNHNS and CDR2 SASEGT. V was pared by 6 bases and J by 12 bases, with 14 bases between. CDR3 DNA: TGTGCCAGCAGCGGAGGGGGACAGAAGTACTTC. Residues: CASSGGGQKYF.

The chain is built from TRBV11-2 and TRBJ1-2, with D unresolved. Trimming pared 5 bases from V and 0 bases from J, leaving 7 bases between. The CDR3 has 13 residues. Germline CDR1 is SGHAT and CDR2 is FQNNGV. The CDR3 spells CASSTGTNYGYTF. DNA for the CDR3: TGTGCCAGCAGCACCGGGACTAACTATGGCTACACCTTC. Filled out from reference TRBV11-2 and TRBJ1-2, the complete variable domain reads EAGVAQSPRYKIIEKRQSVAFWCNPISGHATLYWYQQILGQGPKLLIQFQNNGVVDDSQLPKDRFSAERLKGVDSTLKIQPAKLEDSAVYLCASSTGTNYGYTFGSGTRLTVV.

This chain connects TRBV27 to TRBJ1-1; 9 nucleotides match TRBD1. The CDR3 loop spans 21 amino acids. Per the germline V gene, CDR1 is MNHEY and CDR2 is SMNVEV (reference sequence). V was pared by 1 base and J by 4 bases, with 22 bases of the junction left unmatched. CDR3 bases: TGTGCCAGCAGTTTATATCCCCCGGGACAGGGAGGTCGGGGCCTAGGCACTGAAGCTTTCTTT. It codes for CASSLYPPGQGGRGLGTEAFF.

The chain joins TRBV6-5 to TRBJ1-6; tentative D call: TRBD1 (6 bases). The V gene's germline CDR1 is MNHEY and CDR2 SVGAGI. The CDR3 runs 14 residues. V dropped 0 bases and J dropped 9 bases, with 9 bases sitting between them. CDR3 nucleotide sequence: TGTGCCAGCAGTTACTCAGGGGGTGGTTCACCCCTCCACTTT. It encodes CASSYSGGGSPLHF.

The rearrangement uses TRBV27 and TRBJ1-4; D may be TRBD1 (6 bases). Trimming left V 8 bases short and J 8 bases short, with 12 bases between. Germline V gene lookup returns CDR1 MNHEY and CDR2 SMNVEV (reference sequence). The CDR3 is made up of 12 amino acids. DNA of the CDR3: TGTGCCAGCTCCGTGGACAGCGAAAAACTGTTTTTT. This encodes CASSVDSEKLFF.

The V call is TRBV4-3, the J call TRBJ1-5; D not resolved. The ends were cut back, 1 base at V and 3 bases at J, with 7 bases in the middle. CDR1 is LGHNA, CDR2 YSLEER, per germline. This CDR3 spans 14 amino acids. CDR3: CASSQVLNNQPQHF. CDR3 sequence (DNA): TGCGCCAGCAGCCAAGTACTGAACAATCAGCCCCAGCATTTT.

This chain links TRBV5-1 with TRBJ2-1; 7 bases are shared with TRBD1. Germline trimming cut 4 bases from V and 4 bases from J; bases unmatched to any gene: 11. The CDR3 spans 16 residues. The germline gives CDR1 SGHRS, CDR2 YFSETQ. CDR3 sequence: CASSLEPGTAYNEQFF. The CDR3 DNA is TGCGCCAGCAGCCTGGAACCCGGGACAGCATACAATGAGCAGTTCTTC. The entire variable domain, with the rest obtained from reference TRBV5-1 and TRBJ2-1, is as follows: KAGVTQTPRYLIKTRGQQVTLSCSPISGHRSVSWYQQTPGQGLQFLFEYFSETQRNKGNFPGRFSGRQFSNSRSEMNVSTLELGDSALYLCASSLEPGTAYNEQFFGPGTRLTVL.

V gene TRBV19 combines with J gene TRBJ1-2, with D possibly TRBD1 on 5 matching bases. Per germline, CDR1 LNHDA and CDR2 SQIVND (reference sequence). The CDR3 loop spans 13 amino acids. V was clipped by 7 bases and J by 8 bases, with 17 bases between them. The CDR3 is CASTPGDLGGYTF. As DNA, the CDR3 is TGTGCCAGTACCCCTGGGGACTTAGGCGGCTACACCTTC.

Details on this clone: The identical CDR3 is also encoded by other nucleotide sequences in the sample. The chain's CDR3 is CASSLPREGGNPYNEQFF. For the CDR3, the DNA is TGTGCCAGCAGCTTACCCCGAGAAGGGGGCAACCCTTACAATGAGCAGTTCTTC. The rearrangement joins TRBV7-3 to TRBJ2-1; TRBD1 matches 7 bases. The germline V gene has CDR1 SGHTA and CDR2 FQGTGA. V lost 2 bases, J lost 4 bases, and 14 bases stayed unmatched. The CDR3 totals 18 residues.

This chain connects TRBV4-1 to TRBJ2-1, with 15 bases that match TRBD2. The germline V gene encodes CDR1 MGHRA and CDR2 YSYEKL. CDR3 length: 18 amino acids. Trimming cost V 1 base and J 4 bases; bases outside gene matches: 5. The CDR3 here is CASSQGTSGGGKYNEQFF. The CDR3 bases are TGCGCCAGCAGCCAAGGGACTAGCGGGGGGGGGAAGTACAATGAGCAGTTCTTC.

V and J are TRBV30 and TRBJ2-7, with a tentative D call TRBD2 (6 bases). The V and J ends lost 0 bases and 3 bases respectively, with 9 bases between them. Germline CDR1 and CDR2: GTSNPN and SVGIG (reference sequence). The CDR3 runs to 13 residues. CDR3 nucleotide sequence: TGTGCCTGGAGTGTACCGGGGGTCTACGAGCAGTACTTC. Protein sequence: CAWSVPGVYEQYF.

This clone has more than one count but fewer than ten. This chain links TRBV27 with TRBJ2-7; D uncertain. The CDR3 consists of 13 residues. Per germline, CDR1 MNHEY and CDR2 SMNVEV (reference sequence). Between the trimmed V and J ends, which lost 2 bases and 2 bases, there was a span of 7 bases. This CDR3 reads CASSLRQAYEQYF. Written as DNA, the CDR3 is TGTGCCAGCAGTTTACGCCAGGCCTACGAGCAGTACTTC.

This clone has only a few counts. One end of the junction fails to match germline, which may point to a read error. The chain joins TRBV7-9 to TRBJ1-5; D gene unclear. The CDR3 spans 12 residues. Per the germline V gene, CDR1 is SEHNR and CDR2 is FQNEAQ (reference sequence). CDR3 sequence: CSSSLGSWPQHF. The CDR3 DNA reads TGTTCCAGCAGCTTGGGCAGTTGGCCCCAGCATTTT. Full variable domain (outside the CDR3, taken from reference TRBV7-9 and TRBJ1-5): DTGVSQNPRHKITKRGQNVTFRCDPISEHNRLYWYRQTLGQGPEFLTYFQNEAQLEKSRLLSDRFSAERPKGSFSTLEIQRTEQGDSAMYLCSSSLGSWPQHFGDGTRLSIL.

This chain links TRBV2 with TRBJ1-2, with TRBD1 matching 8 bases. V trimming: 1 base; J trimming: 2 bases; junction bases outside the gene matches: 3. The germline gives CDR1 SNHLY, CDR2 FYNNEI. The CDR3 runs 15 residues. CDR3 DNA sequence: TGTGCCAGCAGTGAAGAACAGGGGGTGAACTATGGCTACACCTTC. This gives the protein CASSEEQGVNYGYTF.

The CDR3 loop is CASSDRYEQYF. DNA of the CDR3: TGTGCCAGCTCAGACAGGTACGAGCAGTACTTC. The chain carries TRBV18 and TRBJ2-7, with D possibly TRBD1 on 6 matching bases. The CDR3 spans 11 residues. Germline assignment: CDR1 KGHSH and CDR2 LQKENI. The V gene lost 5 bases and the J gene lost 4 bases, with 6 bases spanning the gap.

This clone was seen a few times. The J gene is TRBJ2-2, the V gene TRBV7-3; weak D call: TRBD2 (5 bases). This CDR3 has 15 residues. CDR1 is SGHTA, CDR2 FQGTGA, per germline. V was cut by 2 bases and J by 3 bases, with 10 bases left in between. The CDR3 here is CASSLAGRYTGELFF. Here the CDR3 DNA reads TGTGCCAGCAGCTTAGCGGGTCGATACACCGGGGAGCTGTTTTTT.

In nucleotides, the CDR3 is TGTGCCAGCTCACCACAGAGTCAAACTAACTATGGCTACACCTTC. Its translation: CASSPQSQTNYGYTF. This chain links TRBV18 with TRBJ1-2, with D unclear. CDR1 KGHSH and CDR2 LQKENI come from the germline V gene. The germline V and J ends were trimmed by 1 base and 0 bases, with 9 bases remaining between them. CDR3 length: 15 amino acids.